Listed here are 22 T cell receptor beta chains from one sample, sequenced in a study of blood T cell repertoires in COVID-19. The protocol was immunoSEQ multiplex PCR, while the TCRdb copy is restricted to in-frame clones and leaves out a portion. The data show over 200,000 clones, around 83% seen once. Material: peripheral blood. The receptors here all came from a man older than 75 with acute or convalescent COVID-19.

The V gene is TRBV18, the J gene TRBJ1-2; D gene unclear. V lost 3 bases and J 4 bases, leaving 9 bases between the germline ends. The CDR3 spans 13 residues. CDR1 is KGHSH and CDR2 is LQKENI in the germline V gene. CDR3 loop: CASSPEPVYGYTF. In nucleotides, the CDR3 is TGTGCCAGCTCACCGGAGCCAGTCTATGGCTACACCTTC.

The J gene is TRBJ2-6, the V gene TRBV2, with 8 bases matching TRBD1. The junction had 1 base not matched to a gene; V was cut back by 4 bases and J by 2 bases. The CDR3 is made up of 15 amino acids. The germline V gene encodes CDR1 SNHLY and CDR2 FYNNEI. This CDR3 reads CASSADRAGANVLTF. The CDR3, as DNA: TGTGCCAGCAGTGCGGACAGGGCTGGGGCCAACGTCCTGACTTTC. The full variable domain, rest sourced from reference TRBV2 and TRBJ2-6, is EPEVTQTPSHQVTQMGQEVILRCVPISNHLYFYWYRQILGQKVEFLVSFYNNEISEKSEIFDDQFSVERPDGSNFTLKIRSTKLEDSAMYFCASSADRAGANVLTFGAGSRLTVL.

This clone was recorded once. The sample holds other DNA sequences that translate to the same CDR3. V is TRBV5-1 and J is TRBJ2-5; perhaps TRBD2 as D (6 bases). From germline, CDR1 is SGHRS and CDR2 YFSETQ. This CDR3 has 14 amino acids. V was clipped by 0 bases and J by 4 bases, with 10 bases between them. CDR3 DNA: TGCGCCAGCAGCTTGGGGCAGGGAGGAGAGACCCAGTACTTC. It specifies CASSLGQGGETQYF.

This chain links TRBV6-2 or TRBV6-3 with TRBJ2-1, with D maybe TRBD1 (5 bases). The CDR3 is 15 residues long. V was cut by 4 bases and J by 3 bases, with 13 bases left in between. CDR1 and CDR2 (germline): MNHEY, SVGEGT. CDR3 bases: TGTGCCAGCAGTTTCCTCGTGGGGCACTACAATGAGCAGTTCTTC. Its protein is CASSFLVGHYNEQFF.

CDR3 DNA sequence: TGTGCCAGCAGTGAAGACGGGGCAGGGAGGAATTCACCCCTCCACTTT. It translates to CASSEDGAGRNSPLHF. This sequence joins TRBV2 and TRBJ1-6; possible D gene TRBD1, 5 bases. The V end lost 1 base, the J end lost 7 bases, and 14 bases lay between the germline ends. This CDR3 region has 16 residues. CDR1 and CDR2 (germline): SNHLY, FYNNEI.

There are a few counts of this clone. Written as DNA, the CDR3 is TGTGCCAGCAGCTTAGAATCGAGGACTAGCTCGAGCTCCTACGAGCAGTACTTC. This translates into CASSLESRTSSSSYEQYF. V is TRBV7-9 and J is TRBJ2-7; 8 positions match TRBD2. This CDR3 region has 18 residues. J gave up 0 bases and V 1 base, and 11 bases lay outside the gene matches. Germline V gene data show CDR1 as SEHNR and CDR2 as FQNEAQ (reference sequence).

This clone has just one count. The genes are TRBV19 and TRBJ2-2; 8 bases are shared with TRBD2. The ends lost 6 bases at V and 3 bases at J; junction bases unmatched: 3. The CDR3 has 14 amino acids. In germline, CDR1 is LNHDA, CDR2 SQIVND (reference sequence). The CDR3 DNA is TGTGCCAGTAGCAGGACTAGCCACACCGGGGAGCTGTTTTTT. Protein product: CASSRTSHTGELFF. Using reference TRBV19 and TRBJ2-2 for the parts outside the CDR3, the full variable domain is DGGITQSPKYLFRKEGQNVTLSCEQNLNHDAMYWYRQDPGQGLRLIYYSQIVNDFQKGDIAEGYSVSREKKESFPLTVTSAQKNPTAFYLCASSRTSHTGELFFGEGSRLTVL.

This clone was recorded once. V and J are TRBV5-6 and TRBJ1-5, with D uncertain. This CDR3 is 15 amino acids long. Germline CDR1 and CDR2: SGHDT and YYEEEE. Trimming removed 2 bases from V and 3 bases from J, with 12 bases in between. CDR3 DNA sequence: TGTGCCAGCAGCTTACGCGACATCACCAATCAGCCCCAGCATTTT. Translated: CASSLRDITNQPQHF.

V usage is TRBV7-9 and J usage is TRBJ1-4; no reliable D call. The CDR3 length is 13 residues. V lost 1 base, J lost 8 bases, and 8 bases lay in between. Germline V gene sequence: CDR1 SEHNR, CDR2 FQNEAQ (reference sequence). The CDR3 DNA follows: TGTGCCAGCAGCTTAGAAGTCGGGGAAAAACTGTTTTTT. Translation: CASSLEVGEKLFF.

The chain has TRBV6-6 and TRBJ1-2; 9 nucleotides agree with TRBD1. V trimming: 6 bases; J trimming: 2 bases; junction bases outside the gene matches: 10. This CDR3 region has 16 residues. Germline-derived CDR1 and CDR2 are MNHNY and SVGAGI (reference sequence). The chain's CDR3 is CASSKLGTGTNYGYTF. CDR3 DNA: TGTGCCAGCAGCAAACTAGGGACAGGGACCAACTATGGCTACACCTTC.

The chain joins TRBV9 to TRBJ2-7, with D perhaps TRBD1 (5 bases). V lost 1 base and J 6 bases, leaving 11 bases between the germline ends. This CDR3 contains 13 residues. Germline assignment: CDR1 SGDLS and CDR2 YYNGEE. The chain's CDR3 is CASSVQGEGEQYF. Here the CDR3 DNA reads TGTGCCAGCAGCGTACAGGGTGAAGGCGAGCAGTACTTC.

The genes are TRBV19 and TRBJ1-4; 10 bases agree with TRBD1. V dropped 7 bases and J dropped 6; count of bases not matched to a gene: 5. The V gene's germline CDR1 is LNHDA and CDR2 SQIVND (reference sequence). The CDR3 sequence is 14 residues long. CDR3 protein: CASIPGTGDEKLFF. The CDR3, as DNA: TGTGCCAGTATCCCCGGGACAGGGGATGAAAAACTGTTTTTT.

V and J are TRBV19 and TRBJ2-3, with unresolved D. Trimming pared 3 bases from V and 0 bases from J, leaving 10 bases between. The germline CDR1 and CDR2 sequences are LNHDA and SQIVND (reference sequence). The CDR3 sequence is 15 residues long. This CDR3 reads CASSIGLTSTDTQYF. The CDR3 DNA reads TGTGCCAGTAGTATCGGGTTGACTAGCACAGATACGCAGTATTTT.

CDR3 sequence: CASRPGGSSYTEAFF. DNA of the CDR3: TGTGCCAGCAGGCCAGGGGGGAGCTCTTACACTGAAGCTTTCTTT. This chain links TRBV28 with TRBJ1-1; TRBD1 aligns across 7 bases. The CDR3 length is 15 residues. V lost 6 bases and J lost 3; bases outside the gene matches: 10. Germline values: CDR1 MDHEN, CDR2 SYDVKM. Using reference TRBV28 and TRBJ1-1 for the parts outside the CDR3, the full variable domain is DVKVTQSSRYLVKRTGEKVFLECVQDMDHENMFWYRQDPGLGLRLIYFSYDVKMKEKGDIPEGYSVSREKKERFSLILESASTNQTSMYLCASRPGGSSYTEAFFGQGTRLTVV.

The rearrangement joins TRBV23-1 to TRBJ2-7; D perhaps matches TRBD2 (7 bases). TRBV23-1 is labeled an ORF, and its function is uncertain. V was trimmed by 7 bases and J by 4 bases, leaving 14 bases between them. This CDR3 spans 13 amino acids. The CDR3 nucleotides read TGCGCCAGCATGGGCCGGGGGGCATACGAGCAGTACTTC. It specifies CASMGRGAYEQYF.

The chain joins TRBV29-1 to TRBJ2-5; TRBD2 aligns across 8 bases. The CDR3 is made up of 13 amino acids. The V segment lost 1 base and the J segment 4 bases; nucleotides outside the gene matches: 2. Germline V lookup: CDR1 SQVTM, CDR2 ANQGSEA. Written as DNA, the CDR3 is TGCAGCGTTGAAGTGCTAGCGGGAGAGACCCAGTACTTC. It is translated as CSVEVLAGETQYF.

The chain has TRBV10-2 and TRBJ1-1, with D hard to call. Germline V gene lookup returns CDR1 WSHSY and CDR2 SAAADI. This CDR3 contains 13 residues. Trimming cost V 2 bases and J 4 bases, with 8 bases left between them. As DNA, the CDR3 is TGCGCCAGCAGTGAGCAGACTGCCACTGAAGCTTTCTTT. Amino acids: CASSEQTATEAFF.

The chain couples TRBV4-2 to TRBJ1-3, with unresolved D. CDR3 length equals 16 residues. Germline V lookup: CDR1 LGHNA, CDR2 YNFKEQ. V was clipped by 3 bases and J by 0 bases, with 12 bases between them. CDR3: CASSQARIPSGNTIYF. The DNA for the CDR3 is TGTGCCAGCAGCCAGGCCAGGATCCCCTCTGGAAACACCATATATTTT.

V is TRBV19 and J is TRBJ1-5; D is possibly TRBD1 (5 bases). This CDR3 spans 16 amino acids. Germline V gives CDR1 LNHDA, CDR2 SQIVND (reference sequence). Trimming pared 6 bases from V and 2 bases from J, leaving 17 bases between. The chain's CDR3 is CASSLRRVRGNQPQHF. CDR3 in DNA: TGTGCCAGTAGCCTCCGCAGGGTCCGGGGCAATCAGCCCCAGCATTTT.

V usage is TRBV6-2 or TRBV6-3 and J usage is TRBJ1-1; 7 bases are a match to TRBD1. Per the germline V gene, CDR1 is MNHEY and CDR2 is SVGEGT. V dropped 0 bases and J dropped 4; count of bases not matched to a gene: 5. This CDR3 is 15 amino acids long. Here the CDR3 reads CASSYSRQGRTEAFF. The CDR3 DNA follows: TGTGCCAGCAGTTACTCCCGACAGGGCCGCACTGAAGCTTTCTTT.

This chain joins TRBV3-1 (or the pseudogene TRBV3-2) and TRBJ2-1; TRBD2 might be the D (6 bases). The CDR3 sequence is 16 residues long. CDR1 is LGHDT, CDR2 YNNKEL, per germline (reference sequence). The V end lost 4 bases, the J end lost 4 bases, and 17 bases lay between the germline ends. CDR3 region: CASSPRAGLRYNEQFF. For the CDR3, the DNA is TGTGCCAGCAGCCCACGAGCGGGTTTACGTTACAATGAGCAGTTCTTC.

This clone appeared once. The chain employs TRBV28 and TRBJ2-7, with D possibly being TRBD1 (6 bases). V gave up 9 bases and J gave up 0 bases, with 15 bases separating them. The CDR3 contains 14 residues. Germline CDR1 and CDR2: MDHEN and SYDVKM. DNA of the CDR3: TGTGCCAGTACAGATACAGGGCTCTCCTACGAGCAGTACTTC. Amino acids: CASTDTGLSYEQYF.